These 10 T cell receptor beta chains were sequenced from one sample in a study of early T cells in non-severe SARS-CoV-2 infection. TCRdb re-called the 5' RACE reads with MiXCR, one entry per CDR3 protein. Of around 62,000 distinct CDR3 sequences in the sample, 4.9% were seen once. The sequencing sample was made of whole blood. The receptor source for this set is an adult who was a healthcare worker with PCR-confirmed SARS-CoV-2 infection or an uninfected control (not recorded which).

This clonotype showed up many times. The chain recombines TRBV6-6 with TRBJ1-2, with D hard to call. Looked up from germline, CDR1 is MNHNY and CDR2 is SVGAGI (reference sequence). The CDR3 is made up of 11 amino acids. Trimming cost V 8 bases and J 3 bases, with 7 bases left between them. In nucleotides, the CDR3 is TGTGCCAGCGAGAGCTACTATGGCTACACCTTC. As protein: CASESYYGYTF.

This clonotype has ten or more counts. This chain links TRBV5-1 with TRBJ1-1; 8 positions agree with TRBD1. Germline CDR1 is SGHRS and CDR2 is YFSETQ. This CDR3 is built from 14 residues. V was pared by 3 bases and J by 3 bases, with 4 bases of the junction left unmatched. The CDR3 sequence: CASSSGGTYTEAFF. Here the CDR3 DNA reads TGCGCCAGCAGCTCAGGGGGCACATACACTGAAGCTTTCTTT.

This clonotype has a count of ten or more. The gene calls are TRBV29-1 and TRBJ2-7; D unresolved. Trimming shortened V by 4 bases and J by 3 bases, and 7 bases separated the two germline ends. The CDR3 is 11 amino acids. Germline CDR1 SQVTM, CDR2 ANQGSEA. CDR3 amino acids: CSVADGYEQYF. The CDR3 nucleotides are TGCAGCGTTGCGGACGGCTACGAGCAGTACTTC.

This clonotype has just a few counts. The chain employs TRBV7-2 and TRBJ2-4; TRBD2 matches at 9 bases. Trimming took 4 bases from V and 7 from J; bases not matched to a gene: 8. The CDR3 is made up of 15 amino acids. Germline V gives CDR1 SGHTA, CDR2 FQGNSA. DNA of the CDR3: TGTGCCAGCAGCTCCCATTTAGCGGGGGCGAACATTCAGTACTTC. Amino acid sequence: CASSSHLAGANIQYF.

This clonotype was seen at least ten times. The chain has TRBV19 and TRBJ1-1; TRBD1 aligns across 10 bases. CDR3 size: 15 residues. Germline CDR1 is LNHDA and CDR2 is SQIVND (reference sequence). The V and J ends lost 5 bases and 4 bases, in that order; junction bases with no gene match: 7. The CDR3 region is CASSYRTGGGTEAFF. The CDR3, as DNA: TGTGCCAGTAGTTATCGGACAGGGGGAGGCACTGAAGCTTTCTTT.

CDR3 sequence reads: CASSYGTTEVDTQYF. The CDR3 DNA follows: TGTGCCAGCAGTTACGGGACCACGGAGGTAGATACGCAGTATTTT. The chain uses TRBV6-5 and TRBJ2-3; either TRBD1 or TRBD2 may supply D (5 bases each). This CDR3 contains 15 residues. CDR1 is MNHEY and CDR2 is SVGAGI in the germline V gene. V lost 2 bases and J lost 5, with 14 bases in between.

The CDR3 sequence is CASSYRAGADTQYF. The CDR3 region has the DNA TGTGCCAGCAGCTATAGAGCGGGGGCAGATACGCAGTATTTT. The chain has TRBV7-9 and TRBJ2-3; 8 nucleotides align to TRBD2. Trimming removed 4 bases from V and 4 bases from J; junction bases left unmatched: 4. This CDR3 comprises 14 residues. Germline values: CDR1 SEHNR, CDR2 FQNEAQ (reference sequence). Full variable domain (remainder filled in from reference TRBV7-9 and TRBJ2-3): DTGVSQNPRHKITKRGQNVTFRCDPISEHNRLYWYRQTLGQGPEFLTYFQNEAQLEKSRLLSDRFSAERPKGSFSTLEIQRTEQGDSAMYLCASSYRAGADTQYFGPGTRLTVL.

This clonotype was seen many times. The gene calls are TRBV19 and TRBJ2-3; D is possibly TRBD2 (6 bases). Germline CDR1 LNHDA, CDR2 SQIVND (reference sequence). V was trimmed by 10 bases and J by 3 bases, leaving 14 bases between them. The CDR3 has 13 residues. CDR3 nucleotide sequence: TGTGCCACCGAGGACTATAGGACAGATACGCAGTATTTT. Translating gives CATEDYRTDTQYF.

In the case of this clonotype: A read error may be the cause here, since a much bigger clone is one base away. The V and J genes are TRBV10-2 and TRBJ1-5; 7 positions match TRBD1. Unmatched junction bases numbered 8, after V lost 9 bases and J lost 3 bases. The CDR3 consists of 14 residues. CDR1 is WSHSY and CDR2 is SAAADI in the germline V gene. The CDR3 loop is CASSTGTINQPQHF. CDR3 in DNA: TGCGCCAGTTCGACAGGGACTATCAATCAGCCCCAGCATTTT.

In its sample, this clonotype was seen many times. CDR3 bases: TGTGCCAGCAGTGGCCGGGACAGGGGTCGGGAGCAGTACTTC. It codes for CASSGRDRGREQYF. The chain joins TRBV6-6 to TRBJ2-7; 10 nucleotides line up with TRBD1. This CDR3 region has 14 residues. After removal of 5 bases from V and 7 bases from J, the junction contained 8 bases not matched to a gene. In germline, CDR1 is MNHNY, CDR2 SVGAGI (reference sequence).